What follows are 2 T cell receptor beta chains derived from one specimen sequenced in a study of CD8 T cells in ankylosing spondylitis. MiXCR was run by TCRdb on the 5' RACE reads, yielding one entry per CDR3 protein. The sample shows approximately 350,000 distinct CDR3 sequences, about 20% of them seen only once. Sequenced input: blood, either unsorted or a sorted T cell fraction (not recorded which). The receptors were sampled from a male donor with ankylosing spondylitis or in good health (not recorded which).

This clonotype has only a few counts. The CDR3 sequence is CASSEVGGGSGYTF. The CDR3 coding sequence is TGTGCCAGCAGTGAGGTTGGGGGGGGCAGTGGCTACACCTTC. The J gene is TRBJ1-2, the V gene TRBV2; possibly TRBD1 for D (6 bases). The ends were cut back, 3 bases at V and 7 bases at J, with 15 bases in the middle. The germline V gene has CDR1 SNHLY and CDR2 FYNNEI. The CDR3 runs to 14 residues.

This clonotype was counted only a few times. CDR3 residues: CASSLGGAAQYF. The CDR3 DNA follows: TGTGCCAGCAGTCTAGGCGGGGCTGCGCAGTACTTC. The V and J genes are TRBV7-9 and TRBJ2-7; possibly TRBD2 for D (6 bases). The germline V gene has CDR1 SEHNR and CDR2 FQNEAQ (reference sequence). V was shortened by 6 bases and J by 9 bases, with 15 bases between the two germline ends. This CDR3 has 12 residues.